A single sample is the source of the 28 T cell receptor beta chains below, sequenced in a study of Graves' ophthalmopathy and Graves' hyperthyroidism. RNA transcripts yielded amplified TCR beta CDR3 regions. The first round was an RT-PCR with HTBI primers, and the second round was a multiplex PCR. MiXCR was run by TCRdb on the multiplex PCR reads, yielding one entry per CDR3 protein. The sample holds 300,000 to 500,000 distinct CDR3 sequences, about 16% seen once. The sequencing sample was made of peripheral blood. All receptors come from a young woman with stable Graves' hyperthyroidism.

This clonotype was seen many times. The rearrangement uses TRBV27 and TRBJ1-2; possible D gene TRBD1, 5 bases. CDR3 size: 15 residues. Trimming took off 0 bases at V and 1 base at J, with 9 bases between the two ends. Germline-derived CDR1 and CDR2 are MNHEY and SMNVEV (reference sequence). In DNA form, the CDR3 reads TGTGCCAGCAGTTTATCGAGGGGATTTAACTATGGCTACACCTTC. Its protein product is CASSLSRGFNYGYTF.

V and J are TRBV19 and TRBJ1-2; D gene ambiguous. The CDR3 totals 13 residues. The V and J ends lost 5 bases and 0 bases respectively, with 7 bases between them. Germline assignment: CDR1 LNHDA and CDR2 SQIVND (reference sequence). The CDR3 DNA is TGTGCCAGTAGTTTTCATGCTAACTATGGCTACACCTTC. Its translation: CASSFHANYGYTF.

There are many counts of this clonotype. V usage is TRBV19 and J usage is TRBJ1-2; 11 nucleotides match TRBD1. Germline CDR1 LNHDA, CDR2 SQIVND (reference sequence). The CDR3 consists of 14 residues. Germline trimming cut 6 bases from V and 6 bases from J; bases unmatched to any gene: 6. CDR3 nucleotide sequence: TGTGCCAGTAGCCGGCCGGGACAGGGGGATGGCTACACCTTC. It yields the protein CASSRPGQGDGYTF.

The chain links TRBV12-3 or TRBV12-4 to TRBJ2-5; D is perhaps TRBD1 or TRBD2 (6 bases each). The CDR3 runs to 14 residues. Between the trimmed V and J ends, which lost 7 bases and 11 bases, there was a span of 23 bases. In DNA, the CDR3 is TGTGCCAGCATCGCTACTGAGGAGGAAGGGGGGCAGTACTTC. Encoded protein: CASIATEEEGGQYF.

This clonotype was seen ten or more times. The CDR3 loop reads CASSIATGTGATTEAFF. DNA for the CDR3: TGTGCCAGTAGTATAGCTACCGGGACAGGGGCGACCACTGAAGCTTTCTTT. J is TRBJ1-1 and V is TRBV19; 10 bases fit TRBD1. CDR3 size: 17 residues. Per the germline V gene, CDR1 is LNHDA and CDR2 is SQIVND (reference sequence). With V trimmed by 1 base and J by 4 bases, 9 bases remained unmatched.

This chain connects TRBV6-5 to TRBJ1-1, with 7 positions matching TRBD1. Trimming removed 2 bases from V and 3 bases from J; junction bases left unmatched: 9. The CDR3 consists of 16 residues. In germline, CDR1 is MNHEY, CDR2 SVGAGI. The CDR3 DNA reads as TGTGCCAGCAGTTACCTTAGACAGGGACGGGACACTGAAGCTTTCTTT. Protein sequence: CASSYLRQGRDTEAFF.

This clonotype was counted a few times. The CDR3 DNA follows: TGTGCCAGCAGCTTGACAGGGGATAGCTATGGCTACACCTTC. The encoded protein is CASSLTGDSYGYTF. The rearrangement joins TRBV5-6 to TRBJ1-2; 7 bases match TRBD1. V dropped 1 base and J dropped 4; count of bases not matched to a gene: 4. Germline V gene sequence: CDR1 SGHDT, CDR2 YYEEEE. CDR3 length equals 14 residues.

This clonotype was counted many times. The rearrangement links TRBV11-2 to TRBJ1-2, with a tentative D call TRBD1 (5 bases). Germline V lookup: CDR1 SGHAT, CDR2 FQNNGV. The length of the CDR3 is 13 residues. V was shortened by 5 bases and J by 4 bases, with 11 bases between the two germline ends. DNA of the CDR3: TGTGCCAGCAGCCAGATGGGGACCTATGGCTACACCTTC. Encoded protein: CASSQMGTYGYTF.

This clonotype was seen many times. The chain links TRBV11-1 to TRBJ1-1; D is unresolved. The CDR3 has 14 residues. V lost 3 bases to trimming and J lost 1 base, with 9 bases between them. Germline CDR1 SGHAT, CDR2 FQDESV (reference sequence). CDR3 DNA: TGTGCCAGCAGCTTCTCCGGGTCGAACACTGAAGCTTTCTTT. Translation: CASSFSGSNTEAFF.

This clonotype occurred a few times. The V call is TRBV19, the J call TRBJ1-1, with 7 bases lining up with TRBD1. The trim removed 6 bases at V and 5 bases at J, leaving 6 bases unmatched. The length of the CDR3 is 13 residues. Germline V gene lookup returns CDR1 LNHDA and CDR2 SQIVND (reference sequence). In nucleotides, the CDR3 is TGTGCCAGTAGCATGACAGGGCTTACTGAAGCTTTCTTT. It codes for CASSMTGLTEAFF.

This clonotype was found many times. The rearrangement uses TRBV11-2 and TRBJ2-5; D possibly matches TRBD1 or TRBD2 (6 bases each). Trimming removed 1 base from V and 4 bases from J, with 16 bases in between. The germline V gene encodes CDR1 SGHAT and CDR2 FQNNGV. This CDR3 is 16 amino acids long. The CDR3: CASSLGRRGFGETQYF. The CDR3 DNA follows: TGTGCCAGCAGCTTAGGCAGGAGGGGGTTCGGAGAGACCCAGTACTTC.

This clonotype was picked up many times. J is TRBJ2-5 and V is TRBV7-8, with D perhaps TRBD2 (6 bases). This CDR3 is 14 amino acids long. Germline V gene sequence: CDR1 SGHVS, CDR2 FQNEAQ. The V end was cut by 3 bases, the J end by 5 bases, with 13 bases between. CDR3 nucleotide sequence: TGTGCCAGCAGCTTGTCGCGGGGCGCGGAGACCCAGTACTTC. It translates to CASSLSRGAETQYF.

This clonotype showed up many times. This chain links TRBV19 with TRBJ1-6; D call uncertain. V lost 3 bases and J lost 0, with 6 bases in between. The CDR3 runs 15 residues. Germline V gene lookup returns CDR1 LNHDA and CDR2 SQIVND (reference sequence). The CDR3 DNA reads TGTGCCAGTAGTATTGCTATCTCCTATAATTCACCCCTCCACTTT. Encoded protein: CASSIAISYNSPLHF. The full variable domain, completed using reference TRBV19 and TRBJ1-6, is DGGITQSPKYLFRKEGQNVTLSCEQNLNHDAMYWYRQDPGQGLRLIYYSQIVNDFQKGDIAEGYSVSREKKESFPLTVTSAQKNPTAFYLCASSIAISYNSPLHFGNGTRLTVT.

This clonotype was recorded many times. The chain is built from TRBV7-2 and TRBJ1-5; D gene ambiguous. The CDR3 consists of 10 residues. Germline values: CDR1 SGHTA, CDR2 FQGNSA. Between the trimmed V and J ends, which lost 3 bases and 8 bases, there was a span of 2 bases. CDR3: CASSFKPQHF. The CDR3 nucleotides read TGTGCCAGCAGCTTTAAGCCCCAGCATTTT.

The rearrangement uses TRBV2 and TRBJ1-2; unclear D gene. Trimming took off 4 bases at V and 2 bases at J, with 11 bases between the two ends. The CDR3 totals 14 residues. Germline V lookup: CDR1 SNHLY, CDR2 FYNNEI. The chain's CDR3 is CASSAGSPNYGYTF. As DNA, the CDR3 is TGTGCCAGCAGTGCCGGGTCACCAAACTATGGCTACACCTTC.

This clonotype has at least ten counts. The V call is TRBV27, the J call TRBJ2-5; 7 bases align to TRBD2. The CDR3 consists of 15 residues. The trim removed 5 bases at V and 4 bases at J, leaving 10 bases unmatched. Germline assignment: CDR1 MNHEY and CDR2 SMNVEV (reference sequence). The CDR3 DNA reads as TGTGCCAGCAGTCGTGGACCTTGGGAGGGAGAGACCCAGTACTTC. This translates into CASSRGPWEGETQYF.

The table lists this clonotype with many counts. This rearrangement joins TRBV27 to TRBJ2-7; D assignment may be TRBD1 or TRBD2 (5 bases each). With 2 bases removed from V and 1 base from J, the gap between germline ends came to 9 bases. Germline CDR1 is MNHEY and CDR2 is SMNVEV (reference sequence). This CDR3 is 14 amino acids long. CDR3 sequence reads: CASSLRDGSYEQYF. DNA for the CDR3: TGTGCCAGCAGTTTACGGGACGGTTCCTACGAGCAGTACTTC.

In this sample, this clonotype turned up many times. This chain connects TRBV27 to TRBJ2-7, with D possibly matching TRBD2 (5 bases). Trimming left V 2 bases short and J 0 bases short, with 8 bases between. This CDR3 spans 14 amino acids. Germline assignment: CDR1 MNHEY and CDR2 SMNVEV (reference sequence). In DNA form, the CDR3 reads TGTGCCAGCAGTTTAACTAGGGTCTCCTACGAGCAGTACTTC. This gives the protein CASSLTRVSYEQYF.

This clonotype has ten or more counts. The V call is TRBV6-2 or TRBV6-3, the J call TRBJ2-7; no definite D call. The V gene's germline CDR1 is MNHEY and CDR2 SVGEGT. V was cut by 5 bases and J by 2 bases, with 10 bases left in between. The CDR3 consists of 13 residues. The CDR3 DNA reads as TGTGCCAGCAGTCCTACAGATACCTACGAGCAGTACTTC. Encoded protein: CASSPTDTYEQYF.

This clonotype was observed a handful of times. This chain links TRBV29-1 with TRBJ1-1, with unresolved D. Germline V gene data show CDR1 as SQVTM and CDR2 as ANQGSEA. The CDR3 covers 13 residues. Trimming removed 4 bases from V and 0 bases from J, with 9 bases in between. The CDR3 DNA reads TGCAGCGTTGTCGGGCAGGTGAACACTGAAGCTTTCTTT. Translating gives CSVVGQVNTEAFF. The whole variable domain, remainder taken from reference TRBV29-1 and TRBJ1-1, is SAVISQKPSRDICQRGTSLTIQCQVDSQVTMMFWYRQQPGQSLTLIATANQGSEATYESGFVIDKFPISRPNLTFSTLTVSNMSPEDSSIYLCSVVGQVNTEAFFGQGTRLTVV.

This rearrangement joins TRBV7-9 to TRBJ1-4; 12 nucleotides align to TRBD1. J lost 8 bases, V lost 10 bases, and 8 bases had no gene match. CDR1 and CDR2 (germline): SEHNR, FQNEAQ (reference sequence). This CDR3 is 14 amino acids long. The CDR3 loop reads CATSPGTGGEKLFF. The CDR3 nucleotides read TGTGCCACCTCCCCCGGGACAGGGGGCGAAAAACTGTTTTTT.

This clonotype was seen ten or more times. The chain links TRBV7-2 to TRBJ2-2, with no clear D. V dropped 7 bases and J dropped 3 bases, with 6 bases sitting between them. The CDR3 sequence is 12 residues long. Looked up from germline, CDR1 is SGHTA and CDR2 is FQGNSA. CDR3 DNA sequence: TGTGCCAGCACCGGGTACACCGGGGAGCTGTTTTTT. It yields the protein CASTGYTGELFF.

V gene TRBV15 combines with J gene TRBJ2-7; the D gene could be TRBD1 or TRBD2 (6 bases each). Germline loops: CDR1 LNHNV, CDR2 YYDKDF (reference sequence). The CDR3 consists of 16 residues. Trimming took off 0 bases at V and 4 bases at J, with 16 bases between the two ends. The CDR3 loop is CATSRDKSKGGYEQYF. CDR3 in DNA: TGTGCCACCAGCAGAGATAAAAGCAAGGGGGGTTACGAGCAGTACTTC.

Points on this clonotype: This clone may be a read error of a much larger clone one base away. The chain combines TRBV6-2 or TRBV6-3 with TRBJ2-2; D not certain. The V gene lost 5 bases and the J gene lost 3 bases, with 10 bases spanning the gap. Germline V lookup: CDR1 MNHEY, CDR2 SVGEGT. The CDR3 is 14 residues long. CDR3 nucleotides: TGTGCCAGCAGTCAACCTCCGCACACCGGGGAGCTGTTTTTT. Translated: CASSQPPHTGELFF.

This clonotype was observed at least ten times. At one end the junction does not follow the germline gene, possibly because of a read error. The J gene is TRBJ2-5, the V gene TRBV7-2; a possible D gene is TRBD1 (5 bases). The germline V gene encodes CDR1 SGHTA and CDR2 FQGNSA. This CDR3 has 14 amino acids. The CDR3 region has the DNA TGTGCCAGCAGCTTAGTGTCAGGGAAAGAGACCCTGTACTTC. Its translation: CASSLVSGKETLYF.

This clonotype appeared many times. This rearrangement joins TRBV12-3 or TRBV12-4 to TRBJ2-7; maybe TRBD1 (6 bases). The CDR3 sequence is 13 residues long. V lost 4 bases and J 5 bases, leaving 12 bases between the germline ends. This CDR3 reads CASSSGRGHEQYF. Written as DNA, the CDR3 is TGTGCCAGCAGTTCAGGCAGGGGACACGAGCAGTACTTC.

The CDR3 sequence is CASSLVHEENRDYEQYF. Here the CDR3 DNA reads TGTGCCAGCAGCTTAGTTCACGAAGAGAACCGCGACTACGAGCAGTACTTC. V is TRBV11-1 and J is TRBJ2-7; D gene ambiguous. The CDR3 is 17 residues long. Germline V CDR1 and CDR2: SGHAT, FQDESV (reference sequence). Between the trimmed V and J ends, which lost 1 base and 3 bases, there was a span of 19 bases. The variable domain in full, with the rest retrieved from reference TRBV11-1 and TRBJ2-7, is EAEVAQSPRYKITEKSQAVAFWCDPISGHATLYWYRQILGQGPELLVQFQDESVVDDSQLPKDRFSAERLKGVDSTLKIQPAELGDSAMYLCASSLVHEENRDYEQYFGPGTRLTVT.

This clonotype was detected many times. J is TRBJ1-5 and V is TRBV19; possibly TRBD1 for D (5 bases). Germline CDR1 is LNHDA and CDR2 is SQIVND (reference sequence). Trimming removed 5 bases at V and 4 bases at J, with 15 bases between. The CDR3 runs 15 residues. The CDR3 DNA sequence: TGTGCCAGTAGTGCCATTTCGGGGCCGAATCAGCCCCAGCATTTT. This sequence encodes CASSAISGPNQPQHF.